The 21 T cell receptor beta chains reported below all come from one sample, sequenced in a study of T cell responses to AZD1222 COVID-19 vaccine. The method was immunoSEQ multiplex PCR; TCRdb's version includes in-frame clones alone and lacks a portion of them. Of just over 150,000 clones listed, 90% are singletons. Sample: peripheral blood, taken on day 0 of AZD1222 vaccination. Source of these receptors: an adult in good health.

The gene calls are TRBV6-2 or TRBV6-3 and TRBJ2-5; 7 bases line up with TRBD1. Trimming cost V 2 bases and J 1 base; bases outside gene matches: 10. Germline V gene lookup returns CDR1 MNHEY and CDR2 SVGEGT. The CDR3 has 17 amino acids. CDR3 in DNA: TGTGCCAGCAGTTACAACCCAGCCCGGGACAGCCAAGAGACCCAGTACTTC. Its protein is CASSYNPARDSQETQYF.

This clone was observed a single time. The chain uses TRBV27 and TRBJ1-1; D possibly corresponds to TRBD1 (6 bases). The germline V and J ends were trimmed by 2 bases and 5 bases, with 12 bases remaining between them. Germline CDR1 reads MNHEY; CDR2 reads SMNVEV (reference sequence). This CDR3 is 14 amino acids long. The CDR3 DNA reads TGTGCCAGCAGTTTAGGGCCAGGGGTAACTGAAGCTTTCTTT. Encoded protein: CASSLGPGVTEAFF.

This clone was seen just once. The V gene is TRBV5-4, the J gene TRBJ2-1; TRBD1 matches at 7 bases. This CDR3 spans 15 amino acids. Germline CDR1 and CDR2: SGHNT and YYREEE (reference sequence). Trimming cost V 5 bases and J 2 bases; bases outside gene matches: 7. In DNA form, the CDR3 reads TGTGCCAGCAGGGACACCGGGACAGCCTACAATGAGCAGTTCTTC. It is translated as CASRDTGTAYNEQFF.

CDR3 loop: CASSGTPNYGYTF. The CDR3 DNA is TGCGCCAGCAGTGGGACACCTAACTATGGCTACACCTTC. The J gene is TRBJ1-2, the V gene TRBV4-1; D perhaps matches TRBD1 (6 bases). Trimming cost V 6 bases and J 0 bases, with 8 bases left between them. Germline V CDR1 and CDR2: MGHRA, YSYEKL. The CDR3 contains 13 residues.

The chain is built from TRBV24-1 and TRBJ2-2; TRBD2 agrees at 10 bases. The CDR3 loop spans 18 amino acids. J was trimmed by 3 bases and V by 4 bases; bases with no gene match: 10. Germline values: CDR1 KGHDR, CDR2 SFDVKD. The CDR3 here is CATSDLVGTSVDTGELFF. The CDR3 DNA is TGTGCCACCAGTGACCTTGTGGGGACTAGCGTTGACACCGGGGAGCTGTTTTTT.

The rearrangement links TRBV10-3 to TRBJ2-1; D is undetermined. V shed 8 bases and J shed 8 bases, with 10 bases lying between them. The CDR3 is made up of 11 amino acids. Germline assignment: CDR1 ENHRY and CDR2 SYGVKD. The DNA for the CDR3 is TGTGCCATCCAACGGATGGATGAGCAGTTCTTC. It is translated as CAIQRMDEQFF.

The chain carries TRBV6-2 or TRBV6-3 and TRBJ2-7, with 7 bases lining up with TRBD2. The CDR3 extends over 14 amino acids. Germline V lookup: CDR1 MNHEY, CDR2 SVGEGT. V gave up 0 bases and J gave up 7 bases; unmatched junction bases: 6. In DNA form, the CDR3 reads TGTGCCAGCAGTTACTCCGGCGGGAGTCGTGAGCAGTACTTC. Protein: CASSYSGGSREQYF.

This rearrangement joins TRBV27 to TRBJ2-1; 8 nucleotides align to TRBD2. Germline trimming cut 3 bases from V and 9 bases from J; bases unmatched to any gene: 22. Germline V gene sequence: CDR1 MNHEY, CDR2 SMNVEV (reference sequence). This CDR3 spans 19 amino acids. CDR3 in amino acids: CASSLLVGTAGLVAAEQFF. Here the CDR3 DNA reads TGTGCCAGCAGTTTGCTAGTGGGGACGGCGGGACTAGTAGCCGCTGAGCAGTTCTTC.

The chain recombines TRBV15 with TRBJ1-1; no clear D. CDR1 and CDR2 (germline): LNHNV, YYDKDF (reference sequence). Trimming stripped 8 bases from V and 1 base from J, with 11 bases between. This CDR3 has 13 amino acids. The CDR3 region is CATSGERNTEAFF. The CDR3 coding sequence is TGTGCCACCTCGGGCGAAAGGAACACTGAAGCTTTCTTT.

This clone appeared a single time. CDR3 bases: TGCGCCAGCAGCGCCGCGGACTCCTACGAGCAGTACTTC. Its protein product is CASSAADSYEQYF. This chain uses TRBV5-1 with TRBJ2-7; D ambiguous. V was shortened by 4 bases and J by 0 bases, with 8 bases between the two germline ends. This CDR3 is built from 13 residues. CDR1 and CDR2 (germline): SGHRS, YFSETQ.

The chain uses TRBV6-2 or TRBV6-3 and TRBJ1-5, with 7 positions matching TRBD1. The CDR3 spans 15 residues. J gave up 4 bases and V 4 bases, and 7 bases lay outside the gene matches. Germline assignment: CDR1 MNHEY and CDR2 SVGEGT. Here the CDR3 reads CASSSPGTANQPQHF. CDR3 DNA sequence: TGTGCCAGCAGTTCGCCCGGGACAGCTAATCAGCCCCAGCATTTT.

V is TRBV9 and J is TRBJ1-2; 8 nucleotides agree with TRBD1. Germline V CDR1 and CDR2: SGDLS, YYNGEE. The CDR3 consists of 12 residues. V lost 5 bases and J lost 5; bases outside the gene matches: 2. CDR3 nucleotides: TGTGCCAGCAGAGGACAGGGTTATGGCTACACCTTC. Protein sequence: CASRGQGYGYTF.

The chain carries TRBV7-9 and TRBJ2-7; TRBD2 aligns across 8 bases. The CDR3 contains 14 residues. The V segment lost 5 bases and the J segment 5 bases; nucleotides outside the gene matches: 8. CDR1 and CDR2 from the germline V gene are SEHNR and FQNEAQ (reference sequence). The CDR3 is CASSPSGSLHEQYF. In DNA form, the CDR3 reads TGTGCCAGCAGCCCCAGCGGGAGCTTACACGAGCAGTACTTC. Looking up the rest from reference TRBV7-9 and TRBJ2-7 gives the full variable domain: DTGVSQNPRHKITKRGQNVTFRCDPISEHNRLYWYRQTLGQGPEFLTYFQNEAQLEKSRLLSDRFSAERPKGSFSTLEIQRTEQGDSAMYLCASSPSGSLHEQYFGPGTRLTVT.

The chain combines TRBV3-1 (or the pseudogene TRBV3-2) with TRBJ1-4; 9 bases map to TRBD1. The CDR3 has 15 residues. Germline assignment: CDR1 LGHDT and CDR2 YNNKEL (reference sequence). J was trimmed by 8 bases and V by 3 bases; bases with no gene match: 7. CDR3 bases: TGTGCCAGCAGCCAGCCCGGACAGGGGAAAGAAAAACTGTTTTTT. Its translation is CASSQPGQGKEKLFF.

The chain combines TRBV12-3 or TRBV12-4 with TRBJ2-1; maybe TRBD1 (6 bases). V gave up 4 bases and J gave up 9 bases, with 13 bases separating them. The CDR3 sequence is 13 residues long. In nucleotides, the CDR3 is TGTGCCAGCAGTTACGAAGAGGGGGTTGAGCAGTTCTTC. As protein: CASSYEEGVEQFF.

V gene TRBV28 combines with J gene TRBJ1-1; TRBD1 agrees at 10 bases. Trimming took 4 bases from V and 4 from J; bases not matched to a gene: 6. Looked up from germline, CDR1 is MDHEN and CDR2 is SYDVKM. This CDR3 has 15 residues. CDR3 nucleotide sequence: TGTGCCAGCAGTTCGGACAGGGGGAAGGGCACTGAAGCTTTCTTT. Amino acids: CASSSDRGKGTEAFF.

The CDR3 spells CASSPRDSIFF. CDR3 bases: TGTGCCAGCAGCCCTAGGGACAGTATATTCTTC. This sequence joins TRBV7-2 and TRBJ2-1; the match to TRBD1 covers 7 bases. Germline CDR1 SGHTA, CDR2 FQGNSA. Trimming at V came to 5 bases and at J to 16 bases, leaving 8 bases not matched to a gene. CDR3 length equals 11 residues.

The V and J genes are TRBV27 and TRBJ2-7; no clear D. V was trimmed by 0 bases and J by 5 bases, leaving 11 bases between them. Per the germline V gene, CDR1 is MNHEY and CDR2 is SMNVEV (reference sequence). The CDR3 sequence is 14 residues long. The CDR3 bases are TGTGCCAGCAGTTTATCGGTCGGGCCCCACGAGCAGTACTTC. This sequence encodes CASSLSVGPHEQYF.

This chain connects TRBV28 to TRBJ2-2; D remains ambiguous. Germline values: CDR1 MDHEN, CDR2 SYDVKM. The length of the CDR3 is 15 residues. V lost 3 bases, J lost 1 base, and 9 bases lay in between. This chain's CDR3 is CASSFFLENTGELFF. The CDR3 DNA reads TGTGCCAGCAGTTTTTTCTTGGAGAACACCGGGGAGCTGTTTTTT.

This chain connects TRBV29-1 to TRBJ1-3; 7 positions agree with TRBD1. The CDR3 is made up of 16 amino acids. Germline V lookup: CDR1 SQVTM, CDR2 ANQGSEA. The J segment lost 0 bases and the V segment lost 6 bases, leaving 11 bases of the junction unmatched. CDR3 residues: CSVGWLQGSSGNTIYF. The CDR3 coding sequence is TGCAGCGTAGGCTGGCTACAGGGGAGCTCTGGAAACACCATATATTTT.

This chain uses TRBV28 with TRBJ1-2; no clear D. The CDR3 spans 13 residues. V was cut by 10 bases and J by 4 bases, with 16 bases left in between. Germline CDR1 is MDHEN and CDR2 is SYDVKM. CDR3 in amino acids: CATPPPGGYGYTF. In nucleotides, the CDR3 is TGTGCCACCCCTCCCCCGGGCGGCTATGGCTACACCTTC.